This TCR beta chain was sequenced during a study (dated by TCRdb to the mid-2010s). Trimmed from V: 4 bases; trimmed from J: 6 bases; junction bases lacking a gene match: 4. Per the germline V gene, KGHSH is the CDR1 and LQKENI is the CDR2. Measured from the cysteine to the phenylalanine, the CDR3 is 13 residues long. Only the CDR3 DNA is retained, 39 bases long and in frame from the first base. Regarding this clonotype: Its antigen is still unknown. It has no much larger one-base neighbor in the sample; base qualities were not kept.

Library generation was performed with RT-PCR. The instrument given in TCRdb is Illumina MiSeq. TCRdb cleaned the public reads at Q25 with fastp, built clones with MiXCR and kept in-frame beta chains. Rows with a matching CDR3 protein are joined into one entry that keeps the most common DNA and genes. In this sample the table shows about 680,000 distinct CDR3 sequences, approximately 15% of which occur a single time. Clones ranked in the top ten supply roughly 4% of the sample. Here the chain combines TRBV18 and TRBJ1-2, with 8 bases aligning to TRBD1. The sequence derives from a female donor in good health, serving as a healthy control. Input material: memory CD4+ T cells from blood. The nucleotide sequence reads TGTGCCAGCTCACTGGACAGGGCAGATGGCTACACCTTC. This encodes CASSLDRADGYTF.